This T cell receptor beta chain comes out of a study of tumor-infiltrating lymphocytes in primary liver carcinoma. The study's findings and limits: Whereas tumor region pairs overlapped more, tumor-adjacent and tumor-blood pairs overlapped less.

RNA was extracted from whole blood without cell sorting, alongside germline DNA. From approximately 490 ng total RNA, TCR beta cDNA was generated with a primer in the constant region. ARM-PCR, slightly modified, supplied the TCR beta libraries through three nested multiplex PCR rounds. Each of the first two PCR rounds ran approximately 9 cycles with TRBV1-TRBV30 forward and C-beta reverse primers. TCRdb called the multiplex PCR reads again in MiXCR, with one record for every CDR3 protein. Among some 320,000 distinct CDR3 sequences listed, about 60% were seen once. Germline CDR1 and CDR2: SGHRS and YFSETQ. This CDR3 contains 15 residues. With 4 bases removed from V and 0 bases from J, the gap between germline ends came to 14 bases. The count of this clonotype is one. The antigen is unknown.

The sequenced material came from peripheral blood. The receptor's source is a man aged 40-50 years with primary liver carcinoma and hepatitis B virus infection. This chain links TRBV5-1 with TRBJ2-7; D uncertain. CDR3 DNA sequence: TGCGCCAGCAGCCCGGACCCCCCGAGCTCCTACGAGCAGTACTTC. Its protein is CASSPDPPSSYEQYF.